This T cell receptor beta chain was captured in a study of blood T cells in healthy people across ages (dated by TCRdb to between 2014 and 2017). Broadly, across the study: In model experiments, template switching captured about one uniquely barcoded TCR beta cDNA molecule for every two T cells. Age-related changes in TCR beta repertoire diversity were measured in the study by deep sequencing normalized with unique cDNA molecular identifiers. To avoid experimental bias, donors of different ages were distributed randomly across sequencing lanes. The donors were divided into four age groups: young (average around 15 years), middle-aged (about 40), aged (approximately 62) and long-lived (82). Using the same blood draw, the study looked at two additional independent replicas of 1 million unique cDNA reads for two donors, one aged 18 to 29 and the other aged 80 or older.

Summary of the overall study and its limitations: The long-lived group showed more naive CD4+ T cells, fewer expanded clones and increased TCR diversity than the aged group, suggesting age selection. Total diversity estimates from one million sequenced T cells were considered lower bounds and underestimates. Because the CMV infection status of the donors was unknown, age-related changes in expanded clonotypes may potentially have been confounded. There was a strong correlation between observed TCR beta diversity and the percentage of naive T cells measured by flow cytometry. As age increased, observed TCR beta diversity per million T cells dropped in a roughly linear way, and a significant reduction was already evident by age about 40. Because profiling used bulk unsorted PBMCs, naive and antigen-experienced compartments could not be compared conclusively.

The germline V gene (reference sequence) specifies DFQATT as CDR1 and SNEGSKA as CDR2. The germline ends are 15 bases apart after V is trimmed by 3 bases and J by 3 bases. The CDR3 sequence holds 15 residues, the cysteine and phenylalanine included. The entry retains the CDR3 DNA only, 45 bases that are in frame from base 1. A word on this clonotype: It lacks a known antigen. One base away there is no much larger clone; base qualities are not given.

Systemically healthy Caucasian individuals from Russia, roughly 40 in total and aged about 6 to 95 years, were included as donors. Ten milliliters of peripheral blood were drawn from each donor into EDTA-treated Vacutainer tubes. Ficoll-Paque density-gradient centrifugation was used to isolate PBMCs, with at least 6.5 million per sample. Total RNA, at least 6 micrograms per sample, was extracted from PBMCs with Trizol reagent. Naive CD45RAhigh/CD27high T cell percentages were measured by flow cytometry on a PBMC aliquot from every donor. The method behind the library was 5' RACE. The data were produced on an Illumina HiSeq 2500. The second PCR ran for roughly 7 to 12 cycles and used a J-beta primer mix along with a sample-barcoded 5' primer. Each TCR beta cDNA molecule received a unique molecular identifier from a template-switch 5' adaptor carrying 12 random nucleotides. At least 3 million CDR3-containing paired-end reads were obtained from each sample. The Mint cDNA synthesis kit, primed by a TRBC-specific oligonucleotide, was used to synthesize first-strand cDNA from all RNA. Following uracil-DNA glycosylase treatment, all cDNA underwent a first 18-cycle PCR with the universal primers M1SS and BC2_uni_R. Under the source paper's analysis protocol: Each sample was normalized by randomly selecting 1 million high-quality reads, each carrying a distinct molecular identifier. Instead of being binned into consensus sequences, reads with shared molecular identifiers were discarded. CDR3 identification, clonotype clustering and error correction used MiTCR with a Q25 quality threshold and the strictest error-elimination algorithm. A nonparametric unseen species model using Euler transformation provided a lower-bound estimate of total TCR beta diversity. TCRdb took the public reads, trimmed them with fastp at Q25, ran MiXCR for clone calling and kept in-frame beta chains. Entries that share a CDR3 protein sequence are merged under the most common genes and DNA. The V and J calls, along with clone size, are taken from TCRdb and not from the paper's own processing. The sample profile shows 1.5 million to 1.9 million distinct CDR3 sequences; approximately 43% of them were found once. The ten largest clones capture about 3.8% of the sample.

Source material: blood. Recombination linked TRBV20-1 to TRBJ1-5; matching of 6 bases hints at TRBD1 as the D gene. This receptor was obtained from a woman aged 18-30 years in good health. CDR3 sequence: CSARSAGANNQPQHF. Read as DNA, the sequence is TGCAGTGCTAGGTCGGCGGGGGCGAACAATCAGCCCCAGCATTTT.